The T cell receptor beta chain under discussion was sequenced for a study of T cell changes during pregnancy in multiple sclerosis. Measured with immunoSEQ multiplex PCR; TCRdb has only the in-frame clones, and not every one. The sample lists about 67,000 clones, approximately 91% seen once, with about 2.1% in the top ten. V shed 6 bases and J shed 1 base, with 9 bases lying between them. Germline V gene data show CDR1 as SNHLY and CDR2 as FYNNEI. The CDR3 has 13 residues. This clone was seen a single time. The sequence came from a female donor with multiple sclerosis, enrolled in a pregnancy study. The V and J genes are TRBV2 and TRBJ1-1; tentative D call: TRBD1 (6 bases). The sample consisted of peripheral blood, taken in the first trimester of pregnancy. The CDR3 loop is CASSGQRNTEAFF. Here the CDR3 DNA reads TGTGCCAGCAGCGGACAGAGGAACACTGAAGCTTTCTTT.